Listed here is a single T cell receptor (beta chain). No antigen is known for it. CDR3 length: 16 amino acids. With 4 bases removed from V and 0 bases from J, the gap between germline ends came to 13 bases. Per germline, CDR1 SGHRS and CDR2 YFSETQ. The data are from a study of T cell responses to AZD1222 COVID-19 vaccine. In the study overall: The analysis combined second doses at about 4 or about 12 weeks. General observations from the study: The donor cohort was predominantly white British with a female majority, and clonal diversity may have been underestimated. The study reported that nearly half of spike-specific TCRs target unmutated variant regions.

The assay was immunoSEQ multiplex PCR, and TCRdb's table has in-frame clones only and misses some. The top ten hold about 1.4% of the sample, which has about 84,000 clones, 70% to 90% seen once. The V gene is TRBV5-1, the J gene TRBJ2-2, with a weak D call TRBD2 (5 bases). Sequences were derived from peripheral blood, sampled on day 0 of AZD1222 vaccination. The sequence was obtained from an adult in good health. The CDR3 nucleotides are TGCGCCAGCAGCAAAGAGCGGCCATCGAACACCGGGGAGCTGTTTTTT. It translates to CASSKERPSNTGELFF.